This entry describes one TCR beta chain. Antigen specificity is unknown. This record belongs to a study of CD8+CD57+ T cells in acquired aplastic anemia. Across the study: Healthy CD8+ samples averaged around 10 million reads. General study results and limits: The number of CD8+ CDR3 sequences shared by patients and controls was about 30. Researchers reported that CD8+ Simpson's diversity was not significantly different in patients versus controls.

Profiling of TCR beta VDJ combinations and CDR3 sequences used genomic DNA as template. TCRdb reprocessed the reads with MiXCR, giving one entry per CDR3 protein. This repertoire shows about 110,000 distinct CDR3 sequences, around 50% found once; its top ten account for 30% to 35%. This CDR3 is 12 amino acids long. Trimming shortened V by 3 bases and J by 3 bases, and 7 bases separated the two germline ends. The germline V gene encodes CDR1 DFQATT and CDR2 SNEGSKA (reference sequence). The specimen was sorted CD4+, CD8+, or CD8+CD57+ T cells (not recorded which) from PBMCs. This clonotype was sampled from a human donor in good health, serving as a control. The chain has TRBV20-1 and TRBJ2-3; D is uncertain. CDR3 protein: CSASMVTDTQYF. In DNA form, the CDR3 reads TGCAGTGCTAGTATGGTTACAGATACGCAGTATTTT.